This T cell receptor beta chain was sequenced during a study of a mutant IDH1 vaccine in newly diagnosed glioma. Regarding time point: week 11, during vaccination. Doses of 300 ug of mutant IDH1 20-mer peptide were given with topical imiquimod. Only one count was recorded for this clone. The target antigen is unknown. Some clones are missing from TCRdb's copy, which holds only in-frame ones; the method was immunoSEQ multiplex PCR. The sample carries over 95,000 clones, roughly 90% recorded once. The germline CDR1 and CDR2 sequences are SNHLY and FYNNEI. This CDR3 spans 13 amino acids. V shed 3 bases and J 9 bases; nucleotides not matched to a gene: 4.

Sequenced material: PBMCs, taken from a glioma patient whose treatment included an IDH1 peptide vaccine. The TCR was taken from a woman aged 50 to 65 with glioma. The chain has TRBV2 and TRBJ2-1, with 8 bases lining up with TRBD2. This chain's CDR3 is CASSEVAGSEQFF. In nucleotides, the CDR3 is TGTGCCAGCAGTGAGGTAGCGGGGAGTGAGCAGTTCTTC.